This TCR beta chain was identified during a study of Graves' ophthalmopathy and Graves' hyperthyroidism. Study-wide background: Peripheral blood was gathered at first diagnosis, ahead of any treatment whatsoever.

Germline values: CDR1 MNHEY, CDR2 SVGAGI. Deletions cut 6 bases from V and 2 bases from J, with 10 bases between. CDR3 size: 13 residues. The authors enrolled newly diagnosed hyperthyroidism patients aged 18 to 65 with under 2 months' duration. Investigators amplified TCR beta CDR3 regions from RNA transcripts. HTBI primers were used in a first-round RT-PCR, which preceded a second-round multiplex PCR. TCRdb independently ran MiXCR on the multiplex PCR reads; one entry per CDR3 protein. The sample gives about 400,000 distinct CDR3 sequences, approximately 21% of which show up once; roughly 3.2% is in the top ten. Study outcomes and limitations: Most thyroid clonotypes expanded beyond 0.001 frequency were also found in blood. At 70.59% sensitivity and approximately 78% specificity, the model predicted progression of the ophthalmopathy.

This clonotype was counted many times. Its matching antigen is unknown. The sequenced sample consisted of peripheral blood. This sequence joins TRBV6-5 and TRBJ2-5; D is undetermined. The sequence came from a woman aged 18-29 years with stable Graves' hyperthyroidism. The CDR3 is CASSPTVQETQYF. In nucleotides, the CDR3 is TGTGCCAGCAGCCCTACAGTACAAGAGACCCAGTACTTC.